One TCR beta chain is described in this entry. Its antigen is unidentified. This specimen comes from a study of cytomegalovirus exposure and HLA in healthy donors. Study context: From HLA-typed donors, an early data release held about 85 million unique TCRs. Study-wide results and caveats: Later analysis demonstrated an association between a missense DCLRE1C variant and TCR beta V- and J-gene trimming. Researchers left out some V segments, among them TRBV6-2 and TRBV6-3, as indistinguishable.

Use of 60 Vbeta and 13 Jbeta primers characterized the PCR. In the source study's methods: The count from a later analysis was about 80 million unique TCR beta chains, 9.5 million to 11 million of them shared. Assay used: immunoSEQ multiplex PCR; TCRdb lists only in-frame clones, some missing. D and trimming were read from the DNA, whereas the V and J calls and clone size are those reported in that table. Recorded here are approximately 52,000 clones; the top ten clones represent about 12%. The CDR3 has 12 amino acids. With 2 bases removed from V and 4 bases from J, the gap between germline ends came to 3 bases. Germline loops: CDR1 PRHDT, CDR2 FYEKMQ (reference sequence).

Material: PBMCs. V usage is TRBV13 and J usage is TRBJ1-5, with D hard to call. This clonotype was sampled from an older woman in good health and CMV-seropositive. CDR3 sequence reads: CASSLSNQPQHF. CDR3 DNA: TGTGCCAGCAGCTTATCGAATCAGCCCCAGCATTTT.